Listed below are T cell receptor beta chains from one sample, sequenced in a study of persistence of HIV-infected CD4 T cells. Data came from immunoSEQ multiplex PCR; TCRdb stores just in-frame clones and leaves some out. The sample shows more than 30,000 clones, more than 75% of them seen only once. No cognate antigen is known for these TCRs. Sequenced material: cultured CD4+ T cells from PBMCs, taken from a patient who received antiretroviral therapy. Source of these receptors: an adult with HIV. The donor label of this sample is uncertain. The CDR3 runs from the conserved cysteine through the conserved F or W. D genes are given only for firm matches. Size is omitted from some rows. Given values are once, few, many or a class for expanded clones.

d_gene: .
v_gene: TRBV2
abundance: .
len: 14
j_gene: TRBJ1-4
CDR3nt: TGTGCCAGCAGTGATTACGGGGAGGGGGAAAAACTGTTTTTT
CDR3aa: CASSDYGEGEKLFF

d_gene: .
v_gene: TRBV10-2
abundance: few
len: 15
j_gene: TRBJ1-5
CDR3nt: TGCGCCAGCAGTGAAAGCGGGGCTGGCAATCAGCCCCAGCATTTT
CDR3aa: CASSESGAGNQPQHF

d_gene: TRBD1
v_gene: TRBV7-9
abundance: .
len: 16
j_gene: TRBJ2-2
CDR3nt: TGTGCCAGCAGCGTTCGACAGGGGGCGAGCACCGGGGAGCTGTTTTTT
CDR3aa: CASSVRQGASTGELFF

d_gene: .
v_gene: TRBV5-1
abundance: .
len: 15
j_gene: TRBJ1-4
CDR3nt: TGCGCCAGCAGCCCCCTAGGGGGGTGGGATGAAAAACTGTTTTTT
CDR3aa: CASSPLGGWDEKLFF

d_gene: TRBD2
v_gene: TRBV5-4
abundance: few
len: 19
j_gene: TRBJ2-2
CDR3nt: TGTGCCAGCAGCTTGAAAGTCGGACTAGCGGGGGGGCACACCGGGGAGCTGTTTTTT
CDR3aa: CASSLKVGLAGGHTGELFF

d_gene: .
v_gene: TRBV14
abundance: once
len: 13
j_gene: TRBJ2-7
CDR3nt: TGTGCCAGCAGTCCCCTCCAGGGCTACGAGCAGTACTTC
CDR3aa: CASSPLQGYEQYF

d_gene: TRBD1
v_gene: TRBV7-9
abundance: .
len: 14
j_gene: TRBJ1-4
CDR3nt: TGTGCCAGCAGCCGGGGACAGCGTAATGAAAAACTGTTTTTT
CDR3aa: CASSRGQRNEKLFF

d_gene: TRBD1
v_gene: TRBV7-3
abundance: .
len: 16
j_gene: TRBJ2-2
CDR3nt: TGTGCCAGCAGCTTAAATGGACAGGGGGCTCACGGGGAGCTGTTTTTT
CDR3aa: CASSLNGQGAHGELFF

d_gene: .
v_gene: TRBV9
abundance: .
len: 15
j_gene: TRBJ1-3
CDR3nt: TGTGCCAGCAGCCCGGCGGGGTACTCTGGAAACACCATATATTTT
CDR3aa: CASSPAGYSGNTIYF

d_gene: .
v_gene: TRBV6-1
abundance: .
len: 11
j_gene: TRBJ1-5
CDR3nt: TGTGCCAGCAGTGAAGGTCAGCCCCAGCATTTT
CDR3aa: CASSEGQPQHF

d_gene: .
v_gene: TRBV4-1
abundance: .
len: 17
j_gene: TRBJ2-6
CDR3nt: TGCGCCAGCAGCCAAGAGGCCAGAATCTCTGGGGCCAACGTCCTGACTTTC
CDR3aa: CASSQEARISGANVLTF

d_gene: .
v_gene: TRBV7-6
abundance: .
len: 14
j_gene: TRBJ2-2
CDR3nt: TGTGCCAGCAGCCTTAATTCGAACACCGGGGAGCTGTTTTTT
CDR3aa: CASSLNSNTGELFF

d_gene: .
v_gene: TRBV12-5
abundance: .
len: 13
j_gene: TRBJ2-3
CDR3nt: TGTGCTAGTGGACGGGGGGCTACAGATACGCAGTATTTT
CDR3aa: CASGRGATDTQYF

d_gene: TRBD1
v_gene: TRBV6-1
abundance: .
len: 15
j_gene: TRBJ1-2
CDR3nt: TGTGCCAGCAGTGAAGCTTGGACAGGGCCATATGGCTACACCTTC
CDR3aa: CASSEAWTGPYGYTF

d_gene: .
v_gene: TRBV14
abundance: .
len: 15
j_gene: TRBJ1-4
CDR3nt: TGTGCCAGCAGCCGGATTGCTGCAACTAATGAAAAACTGTTTTTT
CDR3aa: CASSRIAATNEKLFF

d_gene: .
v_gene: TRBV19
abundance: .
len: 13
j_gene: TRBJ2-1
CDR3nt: TGTGCCAGTAGACCCGGCTCCTACAATGAGCAGTTCTTC
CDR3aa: CASRPGSYNEQFF

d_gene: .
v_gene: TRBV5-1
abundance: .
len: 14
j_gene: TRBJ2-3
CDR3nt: TGCGCCAGCAGCTTGGACAGCAGCACAGATACGCAGTATTTT
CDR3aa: CASSLDSSTDTQYF

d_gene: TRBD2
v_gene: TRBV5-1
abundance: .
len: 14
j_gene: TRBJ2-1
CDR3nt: TGCGCCAGCAGCTTGAGTAGCGGGGGAAATGAGCAGTTCTTC
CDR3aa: CASSLSSGGNEQFF

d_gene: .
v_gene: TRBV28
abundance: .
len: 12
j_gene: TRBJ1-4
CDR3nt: TGTGCCAGCAGGCCCGGGGGTGAAAAACTGTTTTTT
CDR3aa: CASRPGGEKLFF

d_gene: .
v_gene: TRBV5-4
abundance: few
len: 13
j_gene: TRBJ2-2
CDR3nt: TGTGCCAGCAACGGAGTAAACACCGGGGAGCTGTTTTTT
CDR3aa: CASNGVNTGELFF

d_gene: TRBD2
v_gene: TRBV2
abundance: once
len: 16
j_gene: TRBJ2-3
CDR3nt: TGTGCCAGCAGTACCGGACTAGCGGGGGGTCTAGATACGCAGTATTTT
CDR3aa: CASSTGLAGGLDTQYF

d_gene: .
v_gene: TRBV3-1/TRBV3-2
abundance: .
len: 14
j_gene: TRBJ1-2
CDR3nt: TGTGCCAGCAGCCGAGGGACGCTTGACTATGGCTACACCTTC
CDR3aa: CASSRGTLDYGYTF

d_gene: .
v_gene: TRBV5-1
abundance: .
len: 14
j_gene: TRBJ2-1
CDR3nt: TGCGCCAGCAGCTTGGTGTTGGGGGACAATGAGCAGTTCTTC
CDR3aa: CASSLVLGDNEQFF

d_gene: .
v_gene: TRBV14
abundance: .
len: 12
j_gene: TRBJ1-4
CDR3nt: TGTGCCAGCAGCCAATTTCGAGAAAAACTGTTTTTT
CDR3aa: CASSQFREKLFF

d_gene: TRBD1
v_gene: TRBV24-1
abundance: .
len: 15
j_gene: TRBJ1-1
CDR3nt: TGTGCCACCAGTGAAACGAGGGGGCAGCGGACTGAAGCTTTCTTT
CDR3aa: CATSETRGQRTEAFF

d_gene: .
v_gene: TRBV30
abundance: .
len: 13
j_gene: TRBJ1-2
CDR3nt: TGTGCCTGGAAGGAGGGACTGTTCTATGGCTACACCTTC
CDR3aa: CAWKEGLFYGYTF

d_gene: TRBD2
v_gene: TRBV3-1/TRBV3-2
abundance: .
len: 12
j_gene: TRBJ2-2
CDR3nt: TGTGCCAGCAGGTGGGAGGGCGGGGAGCTGTTTTTT
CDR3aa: CASRWEGGELFF

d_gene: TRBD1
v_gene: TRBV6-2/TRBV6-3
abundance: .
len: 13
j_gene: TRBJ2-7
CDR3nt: TGTGCCAGCAGTCGGACAGGGGCCTACGAGCAGTACTTC
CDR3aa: CASSRTGAYEQYF

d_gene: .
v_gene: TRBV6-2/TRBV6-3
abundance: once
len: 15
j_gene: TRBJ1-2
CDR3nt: TGTGCCAGCAGTTACGGCCCGGGGTTGAACTATGGCTACACCTTC
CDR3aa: CASSYGPGLNYGYTF

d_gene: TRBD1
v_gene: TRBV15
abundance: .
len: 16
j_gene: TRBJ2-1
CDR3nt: TGTGCCACCAGCAGGCGAGTGGGACAGGGGTTCAATGAGCAGTTCTTC
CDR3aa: CATSRRVGQGFNEQFF

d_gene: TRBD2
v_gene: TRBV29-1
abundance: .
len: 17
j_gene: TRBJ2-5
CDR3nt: TGCAGCGTCCGAGGGGCTAGCGGGGGATTTCCACAAGAGACCCAGTACTTC
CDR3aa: CSVRGASGGFPQETQYF

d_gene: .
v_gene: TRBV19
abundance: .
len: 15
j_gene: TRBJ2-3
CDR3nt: TGTGCCAGTAGTCCACAGTCCGCTAGCACAGATACGCAGTATTTT
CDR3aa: CASSPQSASTDTQYF

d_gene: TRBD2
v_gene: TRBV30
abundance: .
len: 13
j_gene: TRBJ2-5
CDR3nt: TGTGCCTGGACTAGCGGGCCGGGGACTGCCCAGTACTTC
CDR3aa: CAWTSGPGTAQYF

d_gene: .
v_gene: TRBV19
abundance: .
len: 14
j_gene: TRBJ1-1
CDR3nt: TGTGCCAGTAGTTCGGGGGGTGGGGCCACTGAAGCTTTCTTT
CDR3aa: CASSSGGGATEAFF